The entry below gives a single TCR beta chain sequence along with its context. Its antigen is unknown. This sample is part of a study of T cell responses to AZD1222 COVID-19 vaccine. Points from the study as a whole: Seropositive at baseline were only a handful of AZD1222 recipients. There were mostly white British donors and more females than males, and clonal diversity was possibly underestimated. Two AZD1222 administrations were followed by greater Spike-specific TCR breadth and depth.

The CDR3 runs to 13 residues. Germline V gives CDR1 LNHDA, CDR2 SQIVND (reference sequence). Between the trimmed V and J ends, which lost 5 bases and 6 bases, there was a span of 11 bases. Libraries were prepared by immunoSEQ multiplex PCR; TCRdb keeps only in-frame clonotypes and omits some of them. The sample includes 140,000 to 150,000 clones, more than 75% of them seen just once. Timing groups of about 4 and about 12 weeks for second doses were pooled. Specimen: peripheral blood, collected 28 days after the second AZD1222 dose. V and J are TRBV19 and TRBJ1-3; D not resolved. The TCR comes from an adult who received the AZD1222 COVID-19 vaccine. In nucleotides, the CDR3 is TGTGCCAGTAGTCTGGGGTTGGTAAACACCATATATTTT. Its protein is CASSLGLVNTIYF.